This T cell receptor beta chain emerged from a study of blood T cell repertoires in COVID-19. Deletions cut 1 base from V and 5 bases from J, with 8 bases between. This CDR3 has 13 residues. TCRdb's table, derived via immunoSEQ multiplex PCR, lists solely in-frame clones and lacks some. Of about 120,000 clones listed, 85% to 90% are singletons. What was sequenced was peripheral blood. This TCR came from a man aged 70 or older with active or convalescent COVID-19. The genes are TRBV12-3 or TRBV12-4 and TRBJ2-5; D perhaps matches TRBD2 (6 bases). Here the CDR3 DNA reads TGTGCCAGCAGTTTAGTCGGGGGTGAGACCCAGTACTTC. This codes for CASSLVGGETQYF.